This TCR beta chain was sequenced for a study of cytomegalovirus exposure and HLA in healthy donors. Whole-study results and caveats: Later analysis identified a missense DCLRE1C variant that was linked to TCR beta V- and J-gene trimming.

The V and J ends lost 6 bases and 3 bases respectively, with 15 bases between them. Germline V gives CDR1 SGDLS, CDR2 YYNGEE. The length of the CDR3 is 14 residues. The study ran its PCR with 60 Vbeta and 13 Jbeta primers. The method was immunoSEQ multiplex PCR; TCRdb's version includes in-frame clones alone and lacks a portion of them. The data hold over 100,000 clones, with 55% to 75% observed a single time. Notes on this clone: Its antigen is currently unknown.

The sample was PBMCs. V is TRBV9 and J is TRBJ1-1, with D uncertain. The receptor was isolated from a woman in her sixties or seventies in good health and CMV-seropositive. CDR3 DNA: TGTGCCAGCACCAGAGGTCGGTTGGACACTGAAGCTTTCTTT. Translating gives CASTRGRLDTEAFF.